This T cell receptor (beta chain) appears in the sequencing data of a study of T cell responses to AZD1222 COVID-19 vaccine. Method: immunoSEQ multiplex PCR; TCRdb's copy keeps in-frame clones and lacks some. In the table there are 200,000 or so clones, about 87% of which are singletons. The clonotype originates from an adult in good health. The specimen comprised peripheral blood, sampled on day 0 of MenACWY control vaccination.

CDR3 sequence: CASSQEGGQGYTF. CDR3 nucleotide sequence: TGTGCCAGCAGCCAAGAGGGAGGGCAAGGCTACACCTTC. The J gene is TRBJ1-2, the V gene TRBV3-1 (or the pseudogene TRBV3-2), with unresolved D. The germline V gene has CDR1 LGHDT and CDR2 YNNKEL (reference sequence). The CDR3 has 13 amino acids. V lost 0 bases and J 8 bases, leaving 10 bases between the germline ends.